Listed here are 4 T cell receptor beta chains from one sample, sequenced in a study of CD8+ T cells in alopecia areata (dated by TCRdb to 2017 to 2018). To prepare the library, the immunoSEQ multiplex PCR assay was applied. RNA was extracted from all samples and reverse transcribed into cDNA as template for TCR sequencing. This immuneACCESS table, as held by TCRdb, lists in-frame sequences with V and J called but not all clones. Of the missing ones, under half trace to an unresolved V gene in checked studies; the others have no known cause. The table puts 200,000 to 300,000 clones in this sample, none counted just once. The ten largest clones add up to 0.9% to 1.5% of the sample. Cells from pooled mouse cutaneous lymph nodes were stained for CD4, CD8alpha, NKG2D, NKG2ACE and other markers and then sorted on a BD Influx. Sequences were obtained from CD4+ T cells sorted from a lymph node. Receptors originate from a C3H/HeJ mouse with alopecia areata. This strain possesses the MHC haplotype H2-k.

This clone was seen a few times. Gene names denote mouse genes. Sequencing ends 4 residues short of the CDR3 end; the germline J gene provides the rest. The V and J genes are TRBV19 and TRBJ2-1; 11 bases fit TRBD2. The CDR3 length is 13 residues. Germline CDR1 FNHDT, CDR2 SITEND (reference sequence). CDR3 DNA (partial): TGTGCCAGCAGCTACTGGGGGGGCGCT. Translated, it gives CASSYWGGA. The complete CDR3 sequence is CASSYWGGAEQFF.

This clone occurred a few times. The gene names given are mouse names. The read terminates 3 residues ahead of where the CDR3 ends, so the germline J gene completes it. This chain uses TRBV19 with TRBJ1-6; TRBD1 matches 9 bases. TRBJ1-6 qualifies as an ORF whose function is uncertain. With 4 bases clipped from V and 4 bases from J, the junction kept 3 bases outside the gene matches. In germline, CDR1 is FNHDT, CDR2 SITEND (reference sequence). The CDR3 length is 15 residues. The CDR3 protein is CASSPDRGYNSPLYF. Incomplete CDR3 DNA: TGTGCCAGCAGTCCCGACAGGGGGTATAATTCGCCC.

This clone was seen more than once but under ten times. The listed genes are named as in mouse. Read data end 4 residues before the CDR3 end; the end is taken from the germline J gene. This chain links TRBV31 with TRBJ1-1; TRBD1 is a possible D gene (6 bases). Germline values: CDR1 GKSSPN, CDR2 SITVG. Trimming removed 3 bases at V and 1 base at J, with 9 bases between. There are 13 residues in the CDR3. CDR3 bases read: TGTGCCTGGAGGCGGGACAAAAACACA. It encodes CAWRRDKNT. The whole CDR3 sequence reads CAWRRDKNTEVFF.

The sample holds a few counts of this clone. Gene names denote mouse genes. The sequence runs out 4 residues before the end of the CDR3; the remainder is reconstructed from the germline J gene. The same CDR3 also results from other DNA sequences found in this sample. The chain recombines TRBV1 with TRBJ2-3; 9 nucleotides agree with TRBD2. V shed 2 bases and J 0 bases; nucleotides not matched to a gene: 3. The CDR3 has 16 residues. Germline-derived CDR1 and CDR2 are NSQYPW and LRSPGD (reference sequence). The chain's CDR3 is CTCSARLGASAETLYF. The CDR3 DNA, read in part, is TGCACCTGCAGTGCACGACTGGGGGCTAGTGCAGAA.